A selection of T cell receptor beta chains follows, all from one sample in a study of blood T cell repertoires in COVID-19. Here immunoSEQ multiplex PCR was the method, and the copy in TCRdb shows in-frame clones only, minus some. Counted here are 110,000 or so clones, about 87% occurring once; the ten biggest clones make up 4.6%. Sequenced: peripheral blood. These receptor sequences come from a woman aged 45-65 years with acute or convalescent COVID-19. Each CDR3 is given with its conserved first and last residue. D genes are given only for firm matches. Expanded clones get a size class; other rows say once, few or many, or leave the size out.

abundance	j_gene	v_gene	d_gene	CDR3aa	CDR3nt
-	TRBJ1-6	TRBV28	-	CASSLGGHSPLHF	TGTGCCAGCAGTTTGGGGGGACATTCACCCCTCCACTTT
-	TRBJ2-6	TRBV2	-	CASTWNSGSGANVLTF	TGTGCCAGCACTTGGAATTCGGGCTCTGGGGCCAACGTCCTGACTTTC
-	TRBJ2-2	TRBV11-2	-	CASSRLGLTGELFF	TGTGCCAGCAGCCGACTGGGGCTAACCGGGGAGCTGTTTTTT
-	TRBJ2-2	TRBV30	TRBD2	CAWRSGGTGELFF	TGTGCCTGGAGGAGCGGGGGCACCGGGGAGCTGTTTTTT
-	TRBJ2-7	TRBV10-3	-	CAIRLDTAYEQYF	TGTGCCATCAGACTAGACACAGCCTACGAGCAGTACTTC
-	TRBJ1-2	TRBV28	TRBD1	CASSRGGQGQQGGGYTF	TGTGCCAGCAGCCGAGGAGGACAGGGGCAACAAGGGGGAGGCTACACCTTC
-	TRBJ2-7	TRBV20-1	TRBD2	CSASSGDHYEQYF	TGCAGTGCTAGTAGCGGGGACCACTACGAGCAGTACTTC
-	TRBJ1-1	TRBV4-2	-	CASSPRTDLNTEAFF	TGTGCCAGCAGCCCCAGGACAGACCTGAACACTGAAGCTTTCTTT
once	TRBJ2-3	TRBV11-2	-	CASSLVGVAVGTDTQYF	TGTGCCAGCAGCTTAGTGGGGGTAGCGGTGGGCACAGATACGCAGTATTTT
-	TRBJ1-2	TRBV30	-	CAWREGSYTF	TGTGCCTGGAGGGAGGGAAGCTACACCTTC
-	TRBJ2-6	TRBV2	-	CASRTGIPLSGANVLTF	TGTGCCAGCAGGACCGGGATCCCCCTCTCTGGGGCCAACGTCCTGACTTTC
-	TRBJ2-3	TRBV30	TRBD1	CAWSGQGANTQYF	TGTGCCTGGTCGGGACAGGGGGCAAATACGCAGTATTTT
-	TRBJ1-2	TRBV5-4	TRBD1	CASSLFGTGGDGYTF	TGTGCCAGCAGCTTGTTCGGGACAGGGGGCGATGGCTACACCTTC
-	TRBJ2-3	TRBV5-1	TRBD1	CASSARTGVKTDTQYF	TGCGCCAGCAGCGCTCGGACAGGGGTAAAGACAGATACGCAGTATTTT
-	TRBJ2-3	TRBV5-8	-	CASSLHSGNRVPDTQYF	TGTGCCAGCAGCTTGCACTCGGGAAACAGGGTTCCAGATACGCAGTATTTT
few	TRBJ1-4	TRBV5-4	TRBD1	CASSVDRTSEKLFF	TGTGCCAGCAGCGTGGACAGGACAAGTGAAAAACTGTTTTTT
-	TRBJ1-2	TRBV28	-	CASSYLGEEDGYTF	TGTGCCAGCAGTTATTTGGGGGAGGAGGATGGCTACACCTTC
-	TRBJ1-3	TRBV10-3	-	CAIRPQTTSGNTIYF	TGTGCCATCAGGCCTCAGACTACCTCTGGAAACACCATATATTTT
-	TRBJ1-3	TRBV28	-	CASSGGDPQDGNTIYF	TGTGCCAGCAGCGGAGGGGACCCACAAGACGGAAACACCATATATTTT
-	TRBJ2-2	TRBV11-2	TRBD2	CASRAMRGATTNTGELFF	TGTGCCAGCAGGGCAATGCGGGGGGCTACTACGAACACCGGGGAGCTGTTTTTT
-	TRBJ1-2	TRBV5-1	TRBD1	CASSPGTASNYGYTF	TGCGCCAGCAGCCCGGGGACAGCGTCTAACTATGGCTACACCTTC
-	TRBJ2-7	TRBV10-3	TRBD2	CAITKSGTSGRFSYEQYF	TGTGCCATCACTAAAAGCGGGACTAGCGGGAGGTTCTCCTACGAGCAGTACTTC
-	TRBJ1-2	TRBV10-3	TRBD1	CAISESGGQAREGYTF	TGTGCCATCAGTGAGTCTGGCGGACAGGCCAGGGAGGGCTACACCTTC
-	TRBJ2-3	TRBV3-1/TRBV3-2	-	CASSHNRPDTQYF	TGTGCCAGCAGCCATAACAGGCCAGATACGCAGTATTTT
-	TRBJ2-3	TRBV5-1	TRBD2	CASSLEGGGQADTQYF	TGCGCCAGCAGCTTGGAAGGCGGGGGGCAAGCGGATACGCAGTATTTT
-	TRBJ2-6	TRBV28	TRBD1	CASYDRARANVLTF	TGTGCCAGCTATGACAGGGCTCGGGCCAACGTCCTGACTTTC
-	TRBJ2-6	TRBV11-2	-	CASSSFLRSGANVLTF	TGTGCCAGCAGCTCCTTCTTGCGCTCTGGGGCCAACGTCCTGACTTTC
-	TRBJ1-1	TRBV5-8	-	CASSLGGNTEAFF	TGTGCCAGCAGCTTAGGCGGGAACACTGAAGCTTTCTTT
-	TRBJ2-5	TRBV6-5	TRBD2	CASTGLARETQYF	TGTGCCAGCACCGGACTAGCGCGAGAGACCCAGTACTTC
-	TRBJ1-1	TRBV2	TRBD1	CASSTGDVAFF	TGTGCCAGCAGTACAGGGGATGTGGCTTTCTTT
-	TRBJ2-3	TRBV7-9	-	CASSLLPTGTTDTQYF	TGTGCCAGCAGCTTACTGCCTACAGGGACCACAGATACGCAGTATTTT
-	TRBJ1-5	TRBV6-6	-	CASSYSTLQGNQPQHF	TGTGCCAGCAGTTACTCGACACTGCAGGGCAATCAGCCCCAGCATTTT